This record concerns one T cell receptor beta chain sequence. This record comes from a study of blood T cell repertoires in COVID-19. The Seattle patients joined while their infection was active and were tracked longitudinally afterward. Under the authors' procedure: Cell counts per sample came from amplifying reference gene primers. Sequencing used immunoSEQ multiplex PCR; TCRdb keeps in-frame clones, though not all of them. V, J and clone size derive from that table, while D and trimming were established from the DNA sequence. The sample has 300,000 to 400,000 clones; roughly 86% are singletons. Per the germline V gene, CDR1 is SGHAT and CDR2 is FQNNGV. CDR3 length equals 16 residues. V was pared by 3 bases and J by 7 bases, with 9 bases of the junction left unmatched.

Sequenced material: peripheral blood. This chain connects TRBV11-2 to TRBJ1-6; 7 bases are a match to TRBD1. The clonotype comes from a man aged 25-40 years with COVID-19, enrolled during active disease. The CDR3 protein is CASSFGGDSTNSPLHF. The CDR3, as DNA: TGTGCCAGCAGCTTCGGGGGGGACAGCACAAATTCACCCCTCCACTTT.